This T cell receptor beta chain comes out of a study of Graves' ophthalmopathy and Graves' hyperthyroidism. The authors amplified TCR beta CDR3 regions from RNA transcripts. HTBI primers were used in a first-round RT-PCR, which preceded a second-round multiplex PCR. In TCRdb, the multiplex PCR reads were re-called with MiXCR into one record per CDR3 protein. The sample has 560,000 or so distinct CDR3 sequences, about two fifths seen once. This clonotype appeared many times. The antigen is unknown. This CDR3 has 13 residues. Deletions cut 0 bases from V and 8 bases from J, with 11 bases between. Germline values: CDR1 SGDLS, CDR2 YYNGEE. Study findings and constraints: Forecasting of ophthalmopathy progression by the model achieved approximately 70% sensitivity and around 72% specificity.

Recruitment covered hyperthyroidism patients aged 18 to 65 whose new diagnosis was of under 2 months' duration. The rearrangement uses TRBV9 and TRBJ1-2, with D uncertain. The TCR was taken from an adult man with Graves' hyperthyroidism. The sample comprised peripheral blood or thyroid tissue (not recorded which). CDR3 DNA sequence: TGTGCCAGCAGCGTAGACGGGGTACAAGGCTACACCTTC. This translates into CASSVDGVQGYTF.